This section outlines one T cell receptor beta chain sequence together with its context. This sample is part of a study of multiple sclerosis patients with progressive multifocal leukoencephalopathy. This CDR3 is built from 12 residues. Germline V gives CDR1 LNHDA, CDR2 SQIVND (reference sequence). V lost 3 bases to trimming and J lost 9 bases, with 9 bases between them. The sample's time point: time of PML onset. Data came from immunoSEQ multiplex PCR; TCRdb stores just in-frame clones and leaves some out. There are 25,000 to 35,000 clones in the sample; more than 85% occur only once, and 3% to 3.5% lies in the top ten.

Sample: PBMCs, taken from a patient treated with natalizumab. This chain joins TRBV19 and TRBJ2-1, with D unresolved. This sequence was found in a human donor with progressive multifocal leukoencephalopathy. The CDR3 reads CASSMRFGEQFF. The DNA for the CDR3 is TGTGCCAGTAGTATGCGGTTTGGTGAGCAGTTCTTC.